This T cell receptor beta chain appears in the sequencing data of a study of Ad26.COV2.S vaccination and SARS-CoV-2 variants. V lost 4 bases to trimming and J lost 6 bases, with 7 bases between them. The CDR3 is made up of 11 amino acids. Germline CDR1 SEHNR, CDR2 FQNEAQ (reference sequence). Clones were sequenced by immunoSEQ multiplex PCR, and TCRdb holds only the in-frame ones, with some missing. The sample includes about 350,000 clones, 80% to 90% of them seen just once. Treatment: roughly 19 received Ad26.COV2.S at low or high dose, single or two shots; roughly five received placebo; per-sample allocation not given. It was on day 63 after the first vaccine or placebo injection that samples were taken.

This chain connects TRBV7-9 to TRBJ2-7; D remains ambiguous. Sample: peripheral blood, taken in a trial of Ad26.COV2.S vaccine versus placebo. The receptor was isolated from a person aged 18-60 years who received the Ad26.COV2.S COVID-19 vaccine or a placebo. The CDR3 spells CASSSLGEQYF. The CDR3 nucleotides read TGTGCCAGCAGCTCCCTCGGCGAGCAGTACTTC.